This TCR beta chain was retrieved from a study of cytomegalovirus exposure and HLA in healthy donors. Germline loops: CDR1 SGHRS, CDR2 YFSETQ. Deletions cut 0 bases from V and 4 bases from J, with 8 bases between. The CDR3 totals 14 residues. PCR used 60 Vbeta primers and 13 Jbeta primers. Assay: immunoSEQ multiplex PCR; the TCRdb copy retains only in-frame clones and omits some. The sample has fewer than 200,000 clones, under 85% seen once. The sequencing input was PBMCs. This TCR was recovered from a young woman in good health and CMV-seropositive. The rearrangement joins TRBV5-1 to TRBJ1-3, with D unresolved. The CDR3 DNA reads as TGCGCCAGCAGCTTGGGGCCGACAGGAAACACCATATATTTT. Its translation is CASSLGPTGNTIYF.